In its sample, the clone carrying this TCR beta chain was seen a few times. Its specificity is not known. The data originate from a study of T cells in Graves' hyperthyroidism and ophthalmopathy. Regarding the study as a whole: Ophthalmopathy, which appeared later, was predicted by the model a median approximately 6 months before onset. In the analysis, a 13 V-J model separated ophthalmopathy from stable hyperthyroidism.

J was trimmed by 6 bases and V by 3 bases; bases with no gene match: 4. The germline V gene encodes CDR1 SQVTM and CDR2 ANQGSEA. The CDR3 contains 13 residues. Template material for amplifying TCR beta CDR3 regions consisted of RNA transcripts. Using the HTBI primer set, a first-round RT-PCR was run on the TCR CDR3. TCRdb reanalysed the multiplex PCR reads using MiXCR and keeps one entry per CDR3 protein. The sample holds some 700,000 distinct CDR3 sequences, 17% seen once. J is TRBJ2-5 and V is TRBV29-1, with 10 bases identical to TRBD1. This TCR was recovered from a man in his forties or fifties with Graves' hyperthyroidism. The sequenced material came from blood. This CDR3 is CSVERDRGQTQYF. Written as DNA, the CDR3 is TGCAGCGTTGAGAGGGACAGGGGTCAGACCCAGTACTTC. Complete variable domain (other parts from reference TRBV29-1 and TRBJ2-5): SAVISQKPSRDICQRGTSLTIQCQVDSQVTMMFWYRQQPGQSLTLIATANQGSEATYESGFVIDKFPISRPNLTFSTLTVSNMSPEDSSIYLCSVERDRGQTQYFGPGTRLLVL.